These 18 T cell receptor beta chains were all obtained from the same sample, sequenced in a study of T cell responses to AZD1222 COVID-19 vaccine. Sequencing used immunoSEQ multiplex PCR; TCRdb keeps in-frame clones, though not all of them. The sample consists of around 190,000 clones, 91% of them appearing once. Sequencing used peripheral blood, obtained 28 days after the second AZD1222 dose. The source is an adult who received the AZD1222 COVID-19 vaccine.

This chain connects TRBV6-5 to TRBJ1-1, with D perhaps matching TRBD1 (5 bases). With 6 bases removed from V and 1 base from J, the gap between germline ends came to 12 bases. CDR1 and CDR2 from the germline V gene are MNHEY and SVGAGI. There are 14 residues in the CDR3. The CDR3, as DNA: TGTGCCAGCAGATTCAGGGAAGGGAACACTGAAGCTTTCTTT. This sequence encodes CASRFREGNTEAFF.

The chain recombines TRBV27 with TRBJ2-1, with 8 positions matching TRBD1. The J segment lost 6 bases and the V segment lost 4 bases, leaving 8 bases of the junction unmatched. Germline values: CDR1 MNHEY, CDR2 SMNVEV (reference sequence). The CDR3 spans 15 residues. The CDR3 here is CASSSRTGRVNEQFF. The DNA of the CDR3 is TGTGCCAGCAGTTCTCGGACAGGGCGGGTCAATGAGCAGTTCTTC.

The CDR3 nucleotides read TGTGCCAGCAGCTTAAAACCAGGGGCTGGCTACACCTTC. Protein sequence: CASSLKPGAGYTF. The chain carries TRBV7-2 and TRBJ1-2, with D possibly TRBD1 on 6 matching bases. Germline V gives CDR1 SGHTA, CDR2 FQGNSA. The CDR3 covers 13 residues. V dropped 2 bases and J dropped 7 bases, with 11 bases sitting between them.

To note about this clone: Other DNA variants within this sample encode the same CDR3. CDR3: CASSIGSGGYEQYF. The CDR3 DNA reads TGTGCCAGTAGTATCGGTAGCGGTGGATACGAGCAGTACTTC. The chain recombines TRBV19 with TRBJ2-7; weak D call: TRBD2 (6 bases). V lost 3 bases to trimming and J lost 4 bases, with 13 bases between them. Germline assignment: CDR1 LNHDA and CDR2 SQIVND (reference sequence). This CDR3 has 14 amino acids.

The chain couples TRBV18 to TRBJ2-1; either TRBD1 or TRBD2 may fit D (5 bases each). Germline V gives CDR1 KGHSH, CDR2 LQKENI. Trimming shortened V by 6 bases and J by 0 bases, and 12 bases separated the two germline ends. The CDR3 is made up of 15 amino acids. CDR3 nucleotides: TGTGCCAGCTCCGAGGGGACCAGCTCCTACAATGAGCAGTTCTTC. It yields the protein CASSEGTSSYNEQFF.

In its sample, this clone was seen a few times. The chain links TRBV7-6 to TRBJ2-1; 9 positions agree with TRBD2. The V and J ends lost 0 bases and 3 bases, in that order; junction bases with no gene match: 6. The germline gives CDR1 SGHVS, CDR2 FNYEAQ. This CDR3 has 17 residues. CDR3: CASSLAQAGGHYNEQFF. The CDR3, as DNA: TGTGCCAGCAGCTTAGCGCAGGCGGGGGGGCACTACAATGAGCAGTTCTTC.

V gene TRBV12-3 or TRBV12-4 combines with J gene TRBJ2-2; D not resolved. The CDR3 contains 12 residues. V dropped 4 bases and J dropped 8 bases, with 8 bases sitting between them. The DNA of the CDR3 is TGTGCCAGCAGTTATCTCGGAGGGGAGCTGTTTTTT. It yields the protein CASSYLGGELFF.

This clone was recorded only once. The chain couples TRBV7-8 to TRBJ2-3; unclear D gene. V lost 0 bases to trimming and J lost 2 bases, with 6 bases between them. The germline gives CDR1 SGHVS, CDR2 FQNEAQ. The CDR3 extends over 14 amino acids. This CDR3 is CASSLAGNTDTQYF. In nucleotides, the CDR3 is TGTGCCAGCAGCTTAGCGGGGAACACAGATACGCAGTATTTT.

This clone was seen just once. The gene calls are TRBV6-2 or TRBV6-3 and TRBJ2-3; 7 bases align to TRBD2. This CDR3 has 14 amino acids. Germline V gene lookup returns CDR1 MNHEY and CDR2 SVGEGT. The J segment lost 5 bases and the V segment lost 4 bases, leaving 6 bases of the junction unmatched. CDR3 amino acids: CASSWGGQQDTQYF. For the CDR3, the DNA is TGTGCCAGCAGTTGGGGAGGGCAACAAGATACGCAGTATTTT.

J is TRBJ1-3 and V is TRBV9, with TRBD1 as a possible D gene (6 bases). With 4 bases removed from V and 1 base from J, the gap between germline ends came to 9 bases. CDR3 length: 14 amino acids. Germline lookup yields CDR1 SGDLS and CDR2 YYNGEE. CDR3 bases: TGTGCCAGCAGCCCGGGGGCGTCTGGAAACACCATATATTTT. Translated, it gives CASSPGASGNTIYF.

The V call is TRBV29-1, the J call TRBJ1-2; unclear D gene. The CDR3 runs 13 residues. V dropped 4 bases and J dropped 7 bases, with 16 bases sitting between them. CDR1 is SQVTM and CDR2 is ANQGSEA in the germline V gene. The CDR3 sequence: CSVVVLGSGGYTF. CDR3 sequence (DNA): TGCAGCGTTGTTGTTCTAGGTTCAGGTGGCTACACCTTC.

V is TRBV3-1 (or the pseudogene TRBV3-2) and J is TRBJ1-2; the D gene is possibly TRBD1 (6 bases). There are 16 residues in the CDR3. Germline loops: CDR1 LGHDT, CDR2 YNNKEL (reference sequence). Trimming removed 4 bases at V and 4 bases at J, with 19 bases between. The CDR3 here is CASSRTVNRPVYGYTF. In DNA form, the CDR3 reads TGTGCCAGCAGCCGGACAGTAAATAGGCCCGTCTATGGCTACACCTTC.

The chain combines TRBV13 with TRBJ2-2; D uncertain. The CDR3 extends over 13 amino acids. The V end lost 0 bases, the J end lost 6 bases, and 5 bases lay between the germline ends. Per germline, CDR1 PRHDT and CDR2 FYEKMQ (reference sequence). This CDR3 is CASSLGPSGELFF. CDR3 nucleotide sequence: TGTGCCAGCAGCTTAGGACCTTCCGGGGAGCTGTTTTTT.

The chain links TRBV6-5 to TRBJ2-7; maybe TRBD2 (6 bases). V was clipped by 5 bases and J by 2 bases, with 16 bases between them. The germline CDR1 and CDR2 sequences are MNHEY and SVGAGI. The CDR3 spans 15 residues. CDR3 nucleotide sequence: TGTGCCAGCAGTAACACGCGGAGGGGAACCTACGAGCAGTACTTC. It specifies CASSNTRRGTYEQYF.

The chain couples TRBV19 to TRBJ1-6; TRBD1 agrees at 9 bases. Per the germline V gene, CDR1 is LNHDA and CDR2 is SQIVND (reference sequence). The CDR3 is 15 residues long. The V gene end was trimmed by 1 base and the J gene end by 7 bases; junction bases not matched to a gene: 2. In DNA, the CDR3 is TGTGCCAGTAGTATAGGGGGACAGGGAAATTCACCCCTCCACTTT. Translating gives CASSIGGQGNSPLHF.

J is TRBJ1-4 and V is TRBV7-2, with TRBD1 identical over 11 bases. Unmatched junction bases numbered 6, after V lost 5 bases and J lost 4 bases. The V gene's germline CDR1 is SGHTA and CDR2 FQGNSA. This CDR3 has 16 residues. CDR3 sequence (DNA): TGTGCCAGCAGCGGACAGGGGGCTTTCAATAATGAAAAACTGTTTTTT. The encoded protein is CASSGQGAFNNEKLFF.

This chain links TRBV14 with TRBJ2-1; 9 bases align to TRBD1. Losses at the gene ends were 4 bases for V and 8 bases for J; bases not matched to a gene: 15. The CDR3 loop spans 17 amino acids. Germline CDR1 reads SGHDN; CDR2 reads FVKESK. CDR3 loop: CASSPLSVWTGVDEQFF. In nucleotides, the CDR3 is TGTGCCAGCAGCCCCCTTAGCGTGTGGACAGGGGTCGATGAGCAGTTCTTC.

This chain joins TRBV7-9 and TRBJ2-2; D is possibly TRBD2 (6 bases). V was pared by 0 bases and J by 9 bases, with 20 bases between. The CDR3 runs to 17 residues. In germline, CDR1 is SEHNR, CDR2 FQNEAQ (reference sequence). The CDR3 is CASSLAQPGAYYRELFF. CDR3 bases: TGTGCCAGCAGCTTAGCCCAGCCGGGAGCGTACTACAGGGAGCTGTTTTTT.